This T cell receptor (beta chain) was profiled in a study of T cell responses to AZD1222 COVID-19 vaccine. Study-level results: Variant regions that are unmutated are reportedly the target of nearly half of spike-specific TCRs.

Profiling relied on immunoSEQ multiplex PCR, and the TCRdb table lists in-frame clones only, not all of them. The sample lists 130,000 to 150,000 clones, just over 90% occurring once. Remarks on this clone: The antigen is not known.

In germline, CDR1 is SGDLS, CDR2 YYNGEE. The V end was cut by 0 bases, the J end by 0 bases, with 10 bases between. The CDR3 contains 16 residues. The genes are TRBV9 and TRBJ2-1; tentatively, D is TRBD2 (6 bases). The source of this sequence is an adult who received the AZD1222 COVID-19 vaccine. Sample: peripheral blood, taken 28 days after the second AZD1222 dose. CDR3: CASSVAGDPSYNEQFF. The CDR3 DNA reads as TGTGCCAGCAGCGTAGCGGGGGATCCCTCCTACAATGAGCAGTTCTTC.